Here is one T cell receptor beta chain with its context. The repertoire was sequenced with immunoSEQ multiplex PCR; TCRdb's copy has only in-frame clones and lacks some. The sample has approximately 250,000 clones; approximately 88% are singletons. The CDR3 totals 15 residues. The germline CDR1 and CDR2 sequences are SEHNR and FQNEAQ (reference sequence). The V end lost 5 bases, the J end lost 1 base, and 14 bases lay between the germline ends. This sample was taken from a study of blood T cell repertoires in COVID-19. The origin of this receptor is a woman aged 30 to 39 who had recovered from COVID-19. This chain uses TRBV7-9 with TRBJ2-5; a possible D gene is TRBD2 (5 bases). The sample taken for sequencing was PBMCs or T cells enriched from blood (not recorded which). The CDR3 nucleotides read TGTGCCAGCAGCCTAACCAGCGGAAGCCAAGAGACCCAGTACTTC. It translates to CASSLTSGSQETQYF.